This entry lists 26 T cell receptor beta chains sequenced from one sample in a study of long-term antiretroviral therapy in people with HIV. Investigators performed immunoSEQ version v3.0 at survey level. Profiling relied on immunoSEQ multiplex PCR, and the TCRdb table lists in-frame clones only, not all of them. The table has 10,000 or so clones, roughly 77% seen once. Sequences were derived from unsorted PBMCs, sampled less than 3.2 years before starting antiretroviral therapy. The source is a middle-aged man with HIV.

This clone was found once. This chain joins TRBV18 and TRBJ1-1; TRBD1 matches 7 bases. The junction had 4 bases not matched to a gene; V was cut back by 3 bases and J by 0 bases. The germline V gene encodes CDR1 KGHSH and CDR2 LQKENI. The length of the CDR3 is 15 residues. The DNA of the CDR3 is TGTGCCAGCTCACCGACCGGGACAGTGAACACTGAAGCTTTCTTT. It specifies CASSPTGTVNTEAFF.

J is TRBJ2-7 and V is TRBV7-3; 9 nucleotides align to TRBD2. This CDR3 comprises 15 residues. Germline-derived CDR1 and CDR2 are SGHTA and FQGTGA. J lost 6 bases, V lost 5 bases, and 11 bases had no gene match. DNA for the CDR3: TGTGCCAGCAGCCCATATAGCGGGAGCGGTGTCGAGCAGTACTTC. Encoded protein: CASSPYSGSGVEQYF. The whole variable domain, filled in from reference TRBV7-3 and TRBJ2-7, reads GAGVSQTPSNKVTEKGKYVELRCDPISGHTALYWYRQSLGQGPEFLIYFQGTGAADDSGLPNDRFFAVRPEGSVSTLKIQRTERGDSAVYLCASSPYSGSGVEQYFGPGTRLTVT.

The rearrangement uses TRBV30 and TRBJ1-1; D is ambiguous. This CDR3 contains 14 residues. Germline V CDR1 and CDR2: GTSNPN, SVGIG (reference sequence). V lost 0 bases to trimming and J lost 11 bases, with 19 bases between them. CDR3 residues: CAWSVVRARDRAFF. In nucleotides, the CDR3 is TGTGCCTGGAGTGTCGTCCGTGCACGGGATAGGGCTTTCTTT.

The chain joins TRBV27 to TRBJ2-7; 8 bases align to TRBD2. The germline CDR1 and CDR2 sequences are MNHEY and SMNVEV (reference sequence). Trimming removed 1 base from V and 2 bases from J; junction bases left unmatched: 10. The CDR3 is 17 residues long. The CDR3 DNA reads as TGTGCCAGCAGTTTATTCTCGTCGGGGGGGAGAACCTACGAGCAGTACTTC. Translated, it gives CASSLFSSGGRTYEQYF.

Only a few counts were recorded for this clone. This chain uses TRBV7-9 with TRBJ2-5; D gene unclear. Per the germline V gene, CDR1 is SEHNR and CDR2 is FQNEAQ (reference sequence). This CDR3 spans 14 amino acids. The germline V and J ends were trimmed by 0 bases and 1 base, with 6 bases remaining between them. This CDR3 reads CASSLADLQETQYF. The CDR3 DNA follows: TGTGCCAGCAGCTTAGCGGACCTCCAAGAGACCCAGTACTTC.

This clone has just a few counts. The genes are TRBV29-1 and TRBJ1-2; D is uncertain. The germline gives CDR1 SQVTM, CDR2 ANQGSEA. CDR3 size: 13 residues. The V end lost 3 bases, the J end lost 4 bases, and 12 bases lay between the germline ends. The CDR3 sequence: CSVEYTAVYGYTF. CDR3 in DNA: TGCAGCGTTGAGTACACCGCCGTCTATGGCTACACCTTC.

The CDR3 reads CASSLTGRTYEQYF. DNA of the CDR3: TGTGCCAGCAGTCTGACAGGGCGAACCTACGAGCAGTACTTC. The chain has TRBV28 and TRBJ2-7, with 7 bases lining up with TRBD1. Trimming cost V 5 bases and J 2 bases; bases outside gene matches: 6. CDR1 and CDR2 (germline): MDHEN, SYDVKM. This CDR3 spans 14 amino acids.

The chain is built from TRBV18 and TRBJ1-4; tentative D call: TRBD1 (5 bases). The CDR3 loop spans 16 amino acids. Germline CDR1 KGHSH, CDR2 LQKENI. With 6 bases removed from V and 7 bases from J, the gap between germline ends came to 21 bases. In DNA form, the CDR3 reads TGTGCCAGCTCCCTGACAGTTCCCCCTGAAGGTGAAAAACTGTTTTTT. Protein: CASSLTVPPEGEKLFF. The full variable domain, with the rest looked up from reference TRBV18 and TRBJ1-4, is NAGVMQNPRHLVRRRGQEARLRCSPMKGHSHVYWYRQLPEEGLKFMVYLQKENIIDESGMPKERFSAEFPKEGPSILRIQQVVRGDSAAYFCASSLTVPPEGEKLFFGSGTQLSVL.

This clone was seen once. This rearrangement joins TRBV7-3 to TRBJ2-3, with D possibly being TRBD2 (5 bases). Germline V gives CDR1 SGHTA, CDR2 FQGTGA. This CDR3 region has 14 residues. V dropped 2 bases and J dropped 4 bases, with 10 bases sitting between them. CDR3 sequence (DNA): TGTGCCAGCAGCTTAGTGGACTCGTCAGATACGCAGTATTTT. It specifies CASSLVDSSDTQYF.

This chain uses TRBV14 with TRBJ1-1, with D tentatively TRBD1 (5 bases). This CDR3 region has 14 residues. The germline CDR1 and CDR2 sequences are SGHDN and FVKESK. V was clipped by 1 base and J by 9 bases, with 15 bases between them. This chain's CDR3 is CASSQASAGLKAFF. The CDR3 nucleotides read TGTGCCAGCAGCCAAGCGTCAGCGGGGCTAAAAGCTTTCTTT.

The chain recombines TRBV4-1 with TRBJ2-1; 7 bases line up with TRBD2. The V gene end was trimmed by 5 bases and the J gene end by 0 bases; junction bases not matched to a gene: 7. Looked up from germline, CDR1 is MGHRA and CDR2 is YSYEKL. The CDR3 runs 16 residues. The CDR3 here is CASSGRGSSSYNEQFF. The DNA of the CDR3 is TGCGCCAGCAGCGGACGCGGGAGCAGCTCCTACAATGAGCAGTTCTTC.

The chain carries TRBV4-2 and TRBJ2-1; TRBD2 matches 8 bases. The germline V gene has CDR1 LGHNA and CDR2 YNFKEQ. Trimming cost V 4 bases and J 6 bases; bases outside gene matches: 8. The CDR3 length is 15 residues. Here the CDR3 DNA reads TGTGCCAGCAGCCCGGGACTAGTCAGAATCAATGAGCAGTTCTTC. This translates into CASSPGLVRINEQFF.

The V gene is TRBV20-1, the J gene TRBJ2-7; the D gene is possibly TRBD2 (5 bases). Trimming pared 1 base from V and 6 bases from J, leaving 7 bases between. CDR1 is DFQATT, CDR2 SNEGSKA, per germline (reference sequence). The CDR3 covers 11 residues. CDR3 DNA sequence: TGCAGTGCTAGAGCCGGGATCGAGCAGTACTTC. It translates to CSARAGIEQYF.

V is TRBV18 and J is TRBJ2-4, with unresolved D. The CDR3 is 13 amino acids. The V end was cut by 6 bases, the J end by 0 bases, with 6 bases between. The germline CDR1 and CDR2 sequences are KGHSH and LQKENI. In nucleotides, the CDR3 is TGTGCCAGCTCTGGGTTAGCCAAAAACATTCAGTACTTC. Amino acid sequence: CASSGLAKNIQYF.

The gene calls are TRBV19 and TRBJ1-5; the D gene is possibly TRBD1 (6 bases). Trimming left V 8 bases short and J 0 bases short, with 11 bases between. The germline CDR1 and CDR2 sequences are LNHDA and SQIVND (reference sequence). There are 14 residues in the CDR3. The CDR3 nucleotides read TGTGCCAGTGCCACAGGGTATAGCAATCAGCCCCAGCATTTT. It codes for CASATGYSNQPQHF.

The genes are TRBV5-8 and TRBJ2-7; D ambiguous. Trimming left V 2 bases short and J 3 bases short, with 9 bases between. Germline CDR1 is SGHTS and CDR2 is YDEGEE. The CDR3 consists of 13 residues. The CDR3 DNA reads TGTGCCAGCAGCTTCTACGGAGACTACGAGCAGTACTTC. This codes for CASSFYGDYEQYF.

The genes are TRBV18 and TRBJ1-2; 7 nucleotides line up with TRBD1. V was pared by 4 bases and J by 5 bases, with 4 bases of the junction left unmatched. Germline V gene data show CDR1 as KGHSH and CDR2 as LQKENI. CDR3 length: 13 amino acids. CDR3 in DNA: TGTGCCAGCTCACGCGACAGGGCTTATGGCTACACCTTC. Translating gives CASSRDRAYGYTF.

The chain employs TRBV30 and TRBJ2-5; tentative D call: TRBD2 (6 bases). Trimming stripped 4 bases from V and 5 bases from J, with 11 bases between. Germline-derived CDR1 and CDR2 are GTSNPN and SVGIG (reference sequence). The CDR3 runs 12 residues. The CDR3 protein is CAWKNRGETQYF. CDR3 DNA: TGTGCCTGGAAAAACCGGGGGGAGACCCAGTACTTC.

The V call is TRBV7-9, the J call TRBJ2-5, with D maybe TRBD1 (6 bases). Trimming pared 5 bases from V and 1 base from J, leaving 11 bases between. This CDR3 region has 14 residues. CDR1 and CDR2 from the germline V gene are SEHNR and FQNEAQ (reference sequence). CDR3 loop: CASSRPTGQETQYF. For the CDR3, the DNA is TGTGCCAGCAGCCGTCCGACAGGCCAAGAGACCCAGTACTTC.

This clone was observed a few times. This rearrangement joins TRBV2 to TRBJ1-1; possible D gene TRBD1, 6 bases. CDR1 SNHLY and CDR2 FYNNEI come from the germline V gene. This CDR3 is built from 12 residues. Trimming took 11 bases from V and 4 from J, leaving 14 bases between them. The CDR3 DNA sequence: TGTGCCGGCCGGGGGGCGGTCACTGAAGCTTTCTTT. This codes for CAGRGAVTEAFF.

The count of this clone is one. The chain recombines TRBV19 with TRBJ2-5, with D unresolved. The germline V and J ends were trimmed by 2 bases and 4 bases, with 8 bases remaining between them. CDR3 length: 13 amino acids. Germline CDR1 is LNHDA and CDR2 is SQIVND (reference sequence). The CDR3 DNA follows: TGTGCCAGTAGTATATGGGTGGGAGAGACCCAGTACTTC. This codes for CASSIWVGETQYF.

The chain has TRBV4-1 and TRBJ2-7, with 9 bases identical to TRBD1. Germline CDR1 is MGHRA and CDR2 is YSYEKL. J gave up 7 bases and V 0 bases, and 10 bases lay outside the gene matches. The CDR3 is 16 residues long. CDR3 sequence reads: CASSQDTTGGYREQYF. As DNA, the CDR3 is TGCGCCAGCAGCCAAGATACAACAGGGGGCTATAGAGAGCAGTACTTC.

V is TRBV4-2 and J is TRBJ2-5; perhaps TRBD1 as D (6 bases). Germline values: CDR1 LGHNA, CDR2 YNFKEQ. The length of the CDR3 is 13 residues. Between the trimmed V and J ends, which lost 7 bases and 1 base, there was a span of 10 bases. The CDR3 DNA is TGTGCCAGCACGAGGACAGTCCAAGAGACCCAGTACTTC. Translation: CASTRTVQETQYF.

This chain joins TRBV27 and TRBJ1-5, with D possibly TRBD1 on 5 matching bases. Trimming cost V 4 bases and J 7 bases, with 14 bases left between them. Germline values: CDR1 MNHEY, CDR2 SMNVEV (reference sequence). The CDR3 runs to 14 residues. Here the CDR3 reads CASSSRGAEQPQHF. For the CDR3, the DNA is TGTGCCAGCAGTTCGAGAGGGGCTGAACAGCCCCAGCATTTT.

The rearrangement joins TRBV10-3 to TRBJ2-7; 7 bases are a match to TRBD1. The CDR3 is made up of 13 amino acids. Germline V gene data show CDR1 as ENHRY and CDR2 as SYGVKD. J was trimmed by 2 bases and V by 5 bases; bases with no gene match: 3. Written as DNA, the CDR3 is TGTGCCATCAGTCTCGGGACAGCCTACGAGCAGTACTTC. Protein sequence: CAISLGTAYEQYF.

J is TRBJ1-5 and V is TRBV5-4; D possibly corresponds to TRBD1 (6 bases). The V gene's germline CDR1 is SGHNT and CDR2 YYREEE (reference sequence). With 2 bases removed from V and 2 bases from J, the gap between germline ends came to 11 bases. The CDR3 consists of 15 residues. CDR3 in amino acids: CASSFEQGRNQPQHF. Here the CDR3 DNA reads TGTGCCAGCAGCTTTGAACAGGGTCGCAATCAGCCCCAGCATTTT.